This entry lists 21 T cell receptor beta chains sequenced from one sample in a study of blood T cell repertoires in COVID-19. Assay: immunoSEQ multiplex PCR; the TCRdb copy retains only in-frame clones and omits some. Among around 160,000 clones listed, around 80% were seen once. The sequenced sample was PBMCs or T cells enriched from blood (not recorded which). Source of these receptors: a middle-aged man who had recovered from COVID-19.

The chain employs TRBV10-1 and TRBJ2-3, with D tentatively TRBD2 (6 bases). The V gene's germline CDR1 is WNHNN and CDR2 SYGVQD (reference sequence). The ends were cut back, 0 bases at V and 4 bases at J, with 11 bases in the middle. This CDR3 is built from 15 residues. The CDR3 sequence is CASSESPRDADTQYF. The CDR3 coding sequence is TGCGCCAGCAGTGAGTCCCCGCGGGATGCAGATACGCAGTATTTT.

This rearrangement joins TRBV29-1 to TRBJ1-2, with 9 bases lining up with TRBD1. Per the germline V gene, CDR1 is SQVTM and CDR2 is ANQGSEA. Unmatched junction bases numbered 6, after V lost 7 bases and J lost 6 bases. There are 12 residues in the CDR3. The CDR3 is CSAGDREDGYTF. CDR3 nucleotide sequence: TGCAGCGCCGGGGACAGGGAAGATGGCTACACCTTC.

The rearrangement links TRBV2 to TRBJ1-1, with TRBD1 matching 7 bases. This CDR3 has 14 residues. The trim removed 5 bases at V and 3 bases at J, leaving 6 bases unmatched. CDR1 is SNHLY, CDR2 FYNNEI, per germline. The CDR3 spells CASSSQGGDTEAFF. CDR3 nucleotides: TGTGCCAGCAGTTCCCAGGGGGGCGACACTGAAGCTTTCTTT.

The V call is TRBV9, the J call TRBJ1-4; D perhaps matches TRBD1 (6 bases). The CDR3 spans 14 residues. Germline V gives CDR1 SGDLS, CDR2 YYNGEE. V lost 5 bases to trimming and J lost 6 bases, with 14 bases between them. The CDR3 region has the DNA TGTGCCAGCAGTTGGGGCAGGGGAGATGAAAAACTGTTTTTT. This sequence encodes CASSWGRGDEKLFF.

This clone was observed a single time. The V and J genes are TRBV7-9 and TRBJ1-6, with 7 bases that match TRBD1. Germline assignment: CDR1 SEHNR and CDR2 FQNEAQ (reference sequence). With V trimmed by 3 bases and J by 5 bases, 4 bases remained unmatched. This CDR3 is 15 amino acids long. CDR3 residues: CASSFPGQNNSPLHF. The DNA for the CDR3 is TGTGCCAGCAGCTTTCCGGGACAGAATAATTCACCCCTCCACTTT.

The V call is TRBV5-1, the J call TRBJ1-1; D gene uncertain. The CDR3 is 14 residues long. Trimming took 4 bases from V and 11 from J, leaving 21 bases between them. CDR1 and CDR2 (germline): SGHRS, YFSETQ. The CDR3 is CASSRSTATNGAFF. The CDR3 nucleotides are TGCGCCAGCAGCCGCTCAACGGCTACGAACGGGGCTTTCTTT.

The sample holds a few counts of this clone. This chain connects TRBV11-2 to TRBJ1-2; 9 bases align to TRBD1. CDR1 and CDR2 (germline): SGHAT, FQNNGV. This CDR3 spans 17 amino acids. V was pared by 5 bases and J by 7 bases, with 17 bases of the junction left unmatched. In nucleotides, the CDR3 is TGTGCCAGCAGCACCCGACTAATCGGACAGGGGCGCGGTGGCTACACCTTC. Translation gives CASSTRLIGQGRGGYTF.

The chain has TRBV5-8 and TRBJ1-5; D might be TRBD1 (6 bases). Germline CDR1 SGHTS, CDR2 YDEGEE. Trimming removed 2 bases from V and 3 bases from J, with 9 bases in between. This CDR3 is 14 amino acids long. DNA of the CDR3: TGTGCCAGCAGCTTTTCAGGGGACAATCAGCCCCAGCATTTT. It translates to CASSFSGDNQPQHF.

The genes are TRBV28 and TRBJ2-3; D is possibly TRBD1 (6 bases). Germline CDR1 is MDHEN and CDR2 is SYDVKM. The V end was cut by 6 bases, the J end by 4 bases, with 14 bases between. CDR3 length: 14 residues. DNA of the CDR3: TGTGCCAGCAGCCTAGGGGGTCGGGCAGATACGCAGTATTTT. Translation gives CASSLGGRADTQYF.

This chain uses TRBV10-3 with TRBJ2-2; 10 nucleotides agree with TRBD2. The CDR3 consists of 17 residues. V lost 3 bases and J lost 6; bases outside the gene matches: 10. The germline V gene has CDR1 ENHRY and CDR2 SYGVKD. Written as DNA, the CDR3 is TGTGCCATCAGTGACCTCAGCGGGAGGGTCACCTCCGGGGAGCTGTTTTTT. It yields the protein CAISDLSGRVTSGELFF.

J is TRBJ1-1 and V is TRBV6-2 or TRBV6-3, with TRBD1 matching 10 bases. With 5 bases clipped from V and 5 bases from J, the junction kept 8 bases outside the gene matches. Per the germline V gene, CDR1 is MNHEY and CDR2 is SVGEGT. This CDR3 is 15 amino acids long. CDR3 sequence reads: CASSPLGQGNTEAFF. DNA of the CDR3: TGTGCCAGCAGTCCCCTGGGACAGGGGAATACTGAAGCTTTCTTT.

The CDR3 DNA sequence: TGTGCCTGGGACATATACAGTACCGGGGTTGAAAAACTGTTTTTT. Protein product: CAWDIYSTGVEKLFF. This chain connects TRBV30 to TRBJ1-4, with D uncertain. Germline-derived CDR1 and CDR2 are GTSNPN and SVGIG (reference sequence). The V gene lost 5 bases and the J gene lost 7 bases, with 20 bases spanning the gap. This CDR3 region has 15 residues.

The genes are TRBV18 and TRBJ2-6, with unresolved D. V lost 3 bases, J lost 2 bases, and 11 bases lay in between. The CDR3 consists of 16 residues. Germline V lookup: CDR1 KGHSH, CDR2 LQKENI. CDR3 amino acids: CASSPMRLPGANVLTF. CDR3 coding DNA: TGTGCCAGCTCACCCATGAGGCTGCCTGGGGCCAACGTCCTGACTTTC.

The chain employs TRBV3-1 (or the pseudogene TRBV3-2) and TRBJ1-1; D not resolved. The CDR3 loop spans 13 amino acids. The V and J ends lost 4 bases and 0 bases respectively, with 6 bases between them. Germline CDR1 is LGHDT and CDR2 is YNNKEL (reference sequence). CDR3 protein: CASSLTMNTEAFF. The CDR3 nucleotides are TGTGCCAGCAGCCTGACTATGAACACTGAAGCTTTCTTT.

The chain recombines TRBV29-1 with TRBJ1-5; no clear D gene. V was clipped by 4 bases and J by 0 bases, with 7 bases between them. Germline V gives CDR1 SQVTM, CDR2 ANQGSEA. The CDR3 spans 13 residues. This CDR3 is CSVVVNSNQPQHF. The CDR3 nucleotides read TGCAGCGTTGTAGTGAATAGCAATCAGCCCCAGCATTTT.

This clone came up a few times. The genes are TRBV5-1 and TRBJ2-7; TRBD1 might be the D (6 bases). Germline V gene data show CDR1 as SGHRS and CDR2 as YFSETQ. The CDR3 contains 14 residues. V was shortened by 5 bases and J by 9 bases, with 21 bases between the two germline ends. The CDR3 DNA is TGCGCCAGCAGTCGGGACAAACCTACGATGGGGCAGTACTTC. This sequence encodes CASSRDKPTMGQYF. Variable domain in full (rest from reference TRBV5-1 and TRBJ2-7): KAGVTQTPRYLIKTRGQQVTLSCSPISGHRSVSWYQQTPGQGLQFLFEYFSETQRNKGNFPGRFSGRQFSNSRSEMNVSTLELGDSALYLCASSRDKPTMGQYFGPGTRLTVT.

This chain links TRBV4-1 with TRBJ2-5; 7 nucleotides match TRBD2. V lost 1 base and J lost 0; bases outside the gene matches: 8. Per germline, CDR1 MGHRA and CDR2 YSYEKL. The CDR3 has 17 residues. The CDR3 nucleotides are TGCGCCAGCAGCCAAGTAGGCGGGGGAGCGTACCAAGAGACCCAGTACTTC. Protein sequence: CASSQVGGGAYQETQYF.

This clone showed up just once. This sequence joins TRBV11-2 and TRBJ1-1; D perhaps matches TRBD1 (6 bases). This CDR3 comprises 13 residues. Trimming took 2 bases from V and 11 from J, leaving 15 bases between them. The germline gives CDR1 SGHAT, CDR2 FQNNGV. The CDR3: CASSLLQGGEAFF. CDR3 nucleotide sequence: TGTGCCAGCAGCTTATTACAGGGAGGGGAGGCTTTCTTT.

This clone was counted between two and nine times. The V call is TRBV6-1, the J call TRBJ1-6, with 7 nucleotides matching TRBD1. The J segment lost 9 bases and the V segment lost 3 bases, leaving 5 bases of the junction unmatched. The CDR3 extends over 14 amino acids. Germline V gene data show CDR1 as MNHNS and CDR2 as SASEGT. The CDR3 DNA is TGTGCCAGCAGTGAGACAGGGCGCGGTTCACCCCTCCACTTT. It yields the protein CASSETGRGSPLHF.

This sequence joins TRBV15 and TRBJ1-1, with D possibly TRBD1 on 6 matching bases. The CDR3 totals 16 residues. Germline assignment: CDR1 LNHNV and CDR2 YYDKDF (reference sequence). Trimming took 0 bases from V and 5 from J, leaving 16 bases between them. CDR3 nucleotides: TGTGCCACCAGCAGAGATTTTTTGAGGGGGGGAACTGAAGCTTTCTTT. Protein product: CATSRDFLRGGTEAFF.

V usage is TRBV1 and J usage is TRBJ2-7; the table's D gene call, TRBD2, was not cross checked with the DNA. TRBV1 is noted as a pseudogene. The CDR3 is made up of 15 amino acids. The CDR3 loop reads CTSSPGGTSVHEQYF. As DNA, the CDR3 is TGCACCAGCAGCCCAGGGGGGACTAGCGTCCACGAGCAGTACTTC.